This entry lists 18 T cell receptor beta chains sequenced from one sample in a study of control samples from healthy donors and cancer patients. Sequenced by immunoSEQ multiplex PCR; TCRdb stores in-frame clones only, minus some. The sample records about 170,000 clones, 85% to 90% being singletons. Material: blood. The receptors shown here come from a man younger than 45 in good health.

The gene calls are TRBV9 and TRBJ2-1; 7 bases line up with TRBD2. After removal of 4 bases from V and 5 bases from J, the junction contained 12 bases not matched to a gene. Germline CDR1 SGDLS, CDR2 YYNGEE. The CDR3 consists of 16 residues. In nucleotides, the CDR3 is TGTGCCAGCAGCCCCCGAGGGGCTAGCGGAAACAATGAGCAGTTCTTC. Translating it yields CASSPRGASGNNEQFF. Complete variable domain (other parts from reference TRBV9 and TRBJ2-1): DSGVTQTPKHLITATGQRVTLRCSPRSGDLSVYWYQQSLDQGLQFLIQYYNGEERAKGNILERFSAQQFPDLHSELNLSSLELGDSALYFCASSPRGASGNNEQFFGPGTRLTVL.

This clone was counted a few times. This chain links TRBV29-1 with TRBJ2-1; no reliable D call. The CDR3 loop spans 14 amino acids. Trimming took off 6 bases at V and 3 bases at J, with 15 bases between the two ends. Germline values: CDR1 SQVTM, CDR2 ANQGSEA. CDR3 sequence: CSVWSPWGYNEQFF. CDR3 nucleotides: TGCAGCGTATGGTCCCCTTGGGGCTACAATGAGCAGTTCTTC.

The rearrangement joins TRBV4-1 to TRBJ1-2; D is undetermined. Looked up from germline, CDR1 is MGHRA and CDR2 is YSYEKL. V was trimmed by 4 bases and J by 4 bases, leaving 13 bases between them. CDR3 size: 14 residues. Written as DNA, the CDR3 is TGCGCCAGCAGCCGGACGGCCTTGGGCTATGGCTACACCTTC. It yields the protein CASSRTALGYGYTF.

This chain links TRBV5-6 with TRBJ1-1, with unresolved D. Germline loops: CDR1 SGHDT, CDR2 YYEEEE. The V end was cut by 4 bases, the J end by 10 bases, with 11 bases between. The CDR3 runs to 11 residues. The CDR3 is CASSSRRSAFF. The CDR3 DNA sequence: TGTGCCAGCAGCAGCCGGCGGTCAGCTTTCTTT.

The chain recombines TRBV9 with TRBJ2-1; D may be TRBD2 (6 bases). The CDR3 totals 16 residues. Germline V gene sequence: CDR1 SGDLS, CDR2 YYNGEE. The germline V and J ends were trimmed by 3 bases and 7 bases, with 20 bases remaining between them. The CDR3, as DNA: TGTGCCAGCAGCGCTCAGGGAGGAGGGGTGTGGAATGAGCAGTTCTTC. Protein sequence: CASSAQGGGVWNEQFF.

In nucleotides, the CDR3 is TGTGCCAGTAGTATATTGGACGACGGGAGCAACACCATATATTTT. Its translation is CASSILDDGSNTIYF. This chain connects TRBV19 to TRBJ1-3, with D unclear. This CDR3 is 15 amino acids long. Germline CDR1 and CDR2: LNHDA and SQIVND (reference sequence). Trimming shortened V by 2 bases and J by 7 bases, and 15 bases separated the two germline ends.

The chain employs TRBV3-1 (or the pseudogene TRBV3-2) and TRBJ2-5, with D perhaps assigned TRBD1 or TRBD2 (6 bases each). V lost 3 bases to trimming and J lost 5 bases, with 10 bases between them. The CDR3 contains 13 residues. CDR1 is LGHDT and CDR2 is YNNKEL in the germline V gene (reference sequence). The CDR3 coding sequence is TGTGCCAGCAGCCAGCTAGGGGGGGAGACCCAGTACTTC. Amino acid sequence: CASSQLGGETQYF.

This chain uses TRBV5-4 with TRBJ1-2; D is unresolved. Germline V gene lookup returns CDR1 SGHNT and CDR2 YYREEE (reference sequence). The CDR3 spans 14 residues. Trimming left V 5 bases short and J 0 bases short, with 11 bases between. CDR3 nucleotides: TGTGCCAGCAGTCCCGATTCATCTAACTATGGCTACACCTTC. Translation gives CASSPDSSNYGYTF.

This clone was seen once. The chain has TRBV10-3 and TRBJ1-2; D perhaps matches TRBD1 (6 bases). CDR1 is ENHRY and CDR2 is SYGVKD in the germline V gene. Trimming pared 6 bases from V and 8 bases from J, leaving 31 bases between. The CDR3 is 18 residues long. Here the CDR3 DNA reads TGTGCCATCAGAGACAGGTCCTCACCCTCATCCTTAATGGGGGGCTACACCTTC. Protein product: CAIRDRSSPSSLMGGYTF.

The chain has TRBV19 and TRBJ2-2, with TRBD1 identical over 8 bases. V trimming: 7 bases; J trimming: 1 base; junction bases outside the gene matches: 2. Germline V lookup: CDR1 LNHDA, CDR2 SQIVND (reference sequence). The CDR3 length is 14 residues. The CDR3 DNA reads as TGTGCCAGTATGGGGACAGGGAACACCGGGGAGCTGTTTTTT. Its translation is CASMGTGNTGELFF.

The V gene is TRBV7-9, the J gene TRBJ1-5; D gene unclear. Trimming removed 5 bases at V and 4 bases at J, with 18 bases between. The CDR3 spans 16 residues. Germline assignment: CDR1 SEHNR and CDR2 FQNEAQ (reference sequence). Here the CDR3 DNA reads TGTGCCAGCAGCGTCGGGGATCTCCTTTTGAATCAGCCCCAGCATTTT. It specifies CASSVGDLLLNQPQHF.

The chain links TRBV4-2 to TRBJ1-1; no clear D. The CDR3 contains 15 residues. CDR1 is LGHNA, CDR2 YNFKEQ, per germline. Trimming stripped 2 bases from V and 1 base from J, with 11 bases between. CDR3 DNA: TGTGCCAGCAGCCAATCCCCTACACAGAACACTGAAGCTTTCTTT. It translates to CASSQSPTQNTEAFF.

The genes are TRBV5-4 and TRBJ1-4, with D perhaps matching TRBD1 (5 bases). Germline CDR1 reads SGHNT; CDR2 reads YYREEE (reference sequence). The V and J ends lost 4 bases and 4 bases respectively, with 17 bases between them. The CDR3 is made up of 16 amino acids. As DNA, the CDR3 is TGTGCCAGCAGCAAACGCCACCGGGGCCTTAATGAAAAACTGTTTTTT. The encoded protein is CASSKRHRGLNEKLFF. The full variable domain, its missing parts supplied by reference TRBV5-4 and TRBJ1-4, is ETGVTQSPTHLIKTRGQQVTLRCSSQSGHNTVSWYQQALGQGPQFIFQYYREEENGRGNFPPRFSGLQFPNYSSELNVNALELDDSALYLCASSKRHRGLNEKLFFGSGTQLSVL.

The gene calls are TRBV6-5 and TRBJ2-1, with TRBD1 matching 11 bases. The germline CDR1 and CDR2 sequences are MNHEY and SVGAGI. V was pared by 6 bases and J by 10 bases, with 11 bases of the junction left unmatched. The CDR3 length is 15 residues. The CDR3 loop reads CASRAPGQGGFEQFF. DNA for the CDR3: TGTGCCAGCAGGGCTCCGGGACAGGGGGGCTTCGAGCAGTTCTTC.

The chain has TRBV5-8 and TRBJ2-3, with 7 bases matching TRBD1. Germline V gives CDR1 SGHTS, CDR2 YDEGEE. CDR3 length equals 20 residues. After removal of 4 bases from V and 2 bases from J, the junction contained 22 bases not matched to a gene. CDR3 sequence (DNA): TGTGCCAGCAGCGATCCGGGACAGCCAGATGGCCCCAATCCCACAGATACGCAGTATTTT. This gives the protein CASSDPGQPDGPNPTDTQYF.

The genes are TRBV5-1 and TRBJ2-1; 7 nucleotides line up with TRBD2. Germline lookup yields CDR1 SGHRS and CDR2 YFSETQ. The CDR3 consists of 16 residues. With V trimmed by 2 bases and J by 0 bases, 5 bases remained unmatched. The CDR3: CASSFQRDYSYNEQFF. The CDR3 DNA sequence: TGCGCCAGCAGCTTTCAGCGGGACTACTCCTACAATGAGCAGTTCTTC.

Turning to this clone: The sample has other DNA sequences that encode this CDR3 too. This chain connects TRBV18 to TRBJ1-6; 9 bases align to TRBD1. The CDR3 covers 14 residues. V shed 3 bases, J shed 7 bases, and the junction held 1 base outside the gene matches. The germline CDR1 and CDR2 sequences are KGHSH and LQKENI. CDR3 residues: CASSPGTGNSPLHF. CDR3 DNA: TGTGCCAGCTCACCTGGGACAGGGAATTCACCCCTCCACTTT.

This chain connects TRBV5-4 to TRBJ1-6; D remains unclear. In germline, CDR1 is SGHNT, CDR2 YYREEE (reference sequence). The CDR3 consists of 15 residues. Trimming pared 0 bases from V and 5 bases from J, leaving 9 bases between. CDR3 protein: CASSLGPTNNSPLHF. The CDR3 DNA sequence: TGTGCCAGCAGCTTGGGGCCGACAAATAATTCACCCCTCCACTTT.